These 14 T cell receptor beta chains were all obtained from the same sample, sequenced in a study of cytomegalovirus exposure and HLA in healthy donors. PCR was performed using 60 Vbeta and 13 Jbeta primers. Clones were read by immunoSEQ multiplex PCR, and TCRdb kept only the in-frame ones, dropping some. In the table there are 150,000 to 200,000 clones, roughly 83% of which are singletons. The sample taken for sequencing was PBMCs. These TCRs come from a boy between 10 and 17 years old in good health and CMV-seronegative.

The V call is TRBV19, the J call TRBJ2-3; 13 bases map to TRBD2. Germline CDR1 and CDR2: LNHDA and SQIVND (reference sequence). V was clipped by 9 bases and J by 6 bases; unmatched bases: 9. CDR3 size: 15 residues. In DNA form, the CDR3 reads TGTGCCAGCGGACTAGCGGGGGCCAGGGGGGATACGCAGTATTTT. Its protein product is CASGLAGARGDTQYF.

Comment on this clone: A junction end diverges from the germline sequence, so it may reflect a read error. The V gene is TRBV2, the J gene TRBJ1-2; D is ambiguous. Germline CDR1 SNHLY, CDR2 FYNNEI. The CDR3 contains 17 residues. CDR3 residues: CASSDNSRPRLFYAYTF. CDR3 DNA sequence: TGTGCCAGCAGTGATAATTCCCGACCGCGACTCTTCTATGCCTACACCTTC.

The CDR3: CASSIGRSGYNEQFF. The CDR3 coding sequence is TGTGCCAGTAGTATCGGCAGGTCGGGGTACAATGAGCAGTTCTTC. This chain connects TRBV19 to TRBJ2-1; maybe TRBD2 (5 bases). V was clipped by 3 bases and J by 4 bases, with 13 bases between them. CDR1 and CDR2 from the germline V gene are LNHDA and SQIVND (reference sequence). The CDR3 has 15 residues.

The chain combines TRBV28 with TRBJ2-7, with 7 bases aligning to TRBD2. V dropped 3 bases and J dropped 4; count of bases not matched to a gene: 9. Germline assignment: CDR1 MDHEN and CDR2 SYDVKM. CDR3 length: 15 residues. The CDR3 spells CASSFREVLLYEQYF. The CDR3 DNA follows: TGTGCCAGCAGTTTCCGGGAGGTCCTCTTATACGAGCAGTACTTC.

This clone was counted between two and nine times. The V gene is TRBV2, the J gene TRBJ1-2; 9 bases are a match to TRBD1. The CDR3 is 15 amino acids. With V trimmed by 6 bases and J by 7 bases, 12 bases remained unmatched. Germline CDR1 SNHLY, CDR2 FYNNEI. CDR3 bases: TGTGCCAGCAGACCAACGACAGGGGGTATGAGTGGCTACACCTTC. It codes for CASRPTTGGMSGYTF.

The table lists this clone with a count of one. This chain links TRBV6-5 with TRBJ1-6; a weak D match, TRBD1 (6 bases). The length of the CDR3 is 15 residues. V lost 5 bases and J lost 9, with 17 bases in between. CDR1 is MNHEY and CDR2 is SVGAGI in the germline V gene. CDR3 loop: CASSTSSPGVSPLHF. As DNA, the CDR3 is TGTGCCAGCAGTACCAGTAGCCCAGGGGTTTCACCCCTCCACTTT.

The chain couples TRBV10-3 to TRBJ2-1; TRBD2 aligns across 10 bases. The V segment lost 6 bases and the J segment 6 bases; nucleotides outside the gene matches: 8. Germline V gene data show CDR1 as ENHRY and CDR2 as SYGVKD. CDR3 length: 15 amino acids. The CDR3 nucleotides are TGTGCCATCAGCGCTGGGACTAGCGTCGGCAATGAGCAGTTCTTC. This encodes CAISAGTSVGNEQFF.

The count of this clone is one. The CDR3 DNA follows: TGTGCCAGTAGTATCGGCAAAGGGGGCACAGATACGCAGTATTTT. Its protein product is CASSIGKGGTDTQYF. The rearrangement uses TRBV19 and TRBJ2-3; tentative D call: TRBD1 (5 bases). With 3 bases removed from V and 1 base from J, the gap between germline ends came to 11 bases. The CDR3 extends over 15 amino acids. CDR1 and CDR2 from the germline V gene are LNHDA and SQIVND (reference sequence).

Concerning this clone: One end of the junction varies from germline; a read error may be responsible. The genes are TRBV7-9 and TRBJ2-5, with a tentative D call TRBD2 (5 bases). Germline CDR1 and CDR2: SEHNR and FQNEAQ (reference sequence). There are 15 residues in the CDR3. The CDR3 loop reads CASSLPGIAQGTQYF. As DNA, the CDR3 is TGTGCCAGCAGCTTACCCGGGATTGCGCAAGGGACCCAGTACTTC.

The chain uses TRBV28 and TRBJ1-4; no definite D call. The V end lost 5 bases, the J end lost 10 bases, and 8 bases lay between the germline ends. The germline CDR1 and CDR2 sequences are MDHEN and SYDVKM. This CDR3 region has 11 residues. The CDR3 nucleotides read TGTGCCAGCAGTCTCTCCCTAAAACTGTTTTTT. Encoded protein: CASSLSLKLFF.

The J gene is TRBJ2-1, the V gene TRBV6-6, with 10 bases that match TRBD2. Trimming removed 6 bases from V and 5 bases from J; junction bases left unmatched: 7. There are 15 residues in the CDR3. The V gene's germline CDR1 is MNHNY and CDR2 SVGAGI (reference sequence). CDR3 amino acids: CASSWSGGGNNEQFF. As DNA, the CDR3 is TGTGCCAGCAGCTGGAGCGGGGGGGGGAACAATGAGCAGTTCTTC.

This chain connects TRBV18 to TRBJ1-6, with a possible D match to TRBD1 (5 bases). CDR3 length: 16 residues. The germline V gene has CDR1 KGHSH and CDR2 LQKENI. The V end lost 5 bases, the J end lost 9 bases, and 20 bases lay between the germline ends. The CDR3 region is CASSSALQGAGSPLHF. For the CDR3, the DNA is TGTGCCAGCTCATCCGCCCTTCAAGGGGCCGGTTCACCCCTCCACTTT.

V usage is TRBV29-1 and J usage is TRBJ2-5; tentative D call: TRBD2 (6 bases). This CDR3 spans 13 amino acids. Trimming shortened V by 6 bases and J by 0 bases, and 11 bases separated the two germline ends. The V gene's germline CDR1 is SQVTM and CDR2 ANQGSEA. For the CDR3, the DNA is TGCAGCGTGCCCCCGGGGGACCAAGAGACCCAGTACTTC. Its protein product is CSVPPGDQETQYF.

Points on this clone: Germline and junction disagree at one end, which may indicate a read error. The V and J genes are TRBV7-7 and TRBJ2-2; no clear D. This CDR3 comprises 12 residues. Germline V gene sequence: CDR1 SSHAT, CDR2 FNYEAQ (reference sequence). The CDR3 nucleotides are TGTGCTAGCAGCCCCTGGGCGGGGGAGCTGTTTTTT. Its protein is CASSPWAGELFF.